Listed below are T cell receptor beta chains from one sample, sequenced in a study of T cell responses to AZD1222 COVID-19 vaccine. Sequencing was performed with immunoSEQ multiplex PCR; in TCRdb, only in-frame clones are kept and a portion is missing. The sample holds about 140,000 clones, roughly 90% seen once. Source: peripheral blood, taken on day 0 of AZD1222 vaccination. Source of these receptors: an adult in good health. CDR3s include the opening cysteine and the closing phenylalanine or tryptophan. The D gene is left open where the match is weak.

V gene	J gene	D gene	CDR3 protein
TRBV6-1	TRBJ1-3	.	CASSELGRARYF
TRBV10-3	TRBJ1-2	TRBD1	CAITDPGQVDGYTF
TRBV23-1	TRBJ2-1	.	CASSHPVRGQRSYNEQFF
TRBV6-2/TRBV6-3	TRBJ1-5	TRBD1	CASSKTGQGVLLAQHF
TRBV10-3	TRBJ2-7	.	CAIRQGTGQSNEQYF
TRBV29-1	TRBJ2-1	.	CSVEDLNEQFF
TRBV7-9	TRBJ2-3	TRBD2	CASSFSGRDTQYF
TRBV9	TRBJ2-5	.	CASSPSNRYQETQYF
TRBV29-1	TRBJ1-2	.	CSVGKQGPNYGYTF
TRBV20-1	TRBJ1-1	.	CSASLELFRNTEAFF
TRBV11-2	TRBJ2-1	.	CASSLQVRQSSYNEQFF
TRBV19	TRBJ2-5	TRBD2	CASSRQAGSGRETQYF
TRBV20-1	TRBJ1-5	.	CSASYRQLNQPQHF
TRBV5-5	TRBJ1-1	.	CASSRRGLDTEAFF
TRBV6-2/TRBV6-3	TRBJ1-5	TRBD1	CASSYRTGGGGQPQHF